Listed below are T cell receptor beta chains from one sample, sequenced in a study of blood T cells in healthy people across ages. TCRdb processed the 5' RACE reads anew with MiXCR; each CDR3 protein has one entry. This table has approximately 830,000 distinct CDR3 sequences, around 68% appearing once. The sample taken for sequencing was blood. The receptors derive from a man aged 30 to 39 in good health. Each CDR3 is given with its conserved first and last residue. The order of the fields is J gene, V gene, CDR3 length, clone size, D gene, CDR3 DNA, CDR3 protein. A D gene is named only where the DNA matches it firmly. Expanded clones are given a class, and other clones once, few, many or no size at all.

J: TRBJ2-4
V: TRBV10-3
length: 14
size: NA
D: NA
DNA: TGTGCCACCTCGCAATCAGGAAACAAAAACATTCAGTACTTC
CDR3: CATSQSGNKNIQYF

J: TRBJ2-3
V: TRBV7-2
length: 11
size: NA
D: NA
DNA: TGTGCCACAAGGAGCACAGATACGCAGTATTTT
CDR3: CATRSTDTQYF

J: TRBJ2-5
V: TRBV12-3/TRBV12-4
length: 15
size: NA
D: TRBD1
DNA: TGTGCCAGCAGTGATACCGGGACAGCACAAGAGACCCAGTACTTC
CDR3: CASSDTGTAQETQYF

J: TRBJ2-7
V: TRBV9
length: 15
size: NA
D: TRBD2
DNA: TGTGCCAGCAGCGTAGATCCTAGCGGAGCCTACGAGCAGTACTTC
CDR3: CASSVDPSGAYEQYF

J: TRBJ2-6
V: TRBV12-3/TRBV12-4
length: 13
size: NA
D: TRBD1
DNA: TGTGCCAGCAGTTTGGGGACAGTTAACGTCCTGACTTTC
CDR3: CASSLGTVNVLTF

J: TRBJ2-2
V: TRBV4-2
length: 15
size: NA
D: NA
DNA: TGTGCCAGCAGCCAGCTACCCGGGAAAATCGGGGAGCTGTTTTTT
CDR3: CASSQLPGKIGELFF

J: TRBJ2-7
V: TRBV20-1
length: 14
size: few
D: TRBD2
DNA: TGTAGTAGCGGGGGGGGACAGACCCCCTACGAGCAGTACTTC
CDR3: CSSGGGQTPYEQYF

J: TRBJ2-5
V: TRBV7-2
length: 13
size: NA
D: NA
DNA: TGTGCCAGGGCTTGGGACTCCCCGCAGACCCAGTACTTC
CDR3: CARAWDSPQTQYF

J: TRBJ2-7
V: TRBV30
length: 11
size: NA
D: NA
DNA: TGTGCCTGCGGCATACTCTACGAGCAGTACTTC
CDR3: CACGILYEQYF

J: TRBJ2-5
V: TRBV6-5
length: 13
size: NA
D: TRBD1
DNA: TGTGCCAGCAGTCGGACAGGGGTGGAGACCCAGTACTTC
CDR3: CASSRTGVETQYF